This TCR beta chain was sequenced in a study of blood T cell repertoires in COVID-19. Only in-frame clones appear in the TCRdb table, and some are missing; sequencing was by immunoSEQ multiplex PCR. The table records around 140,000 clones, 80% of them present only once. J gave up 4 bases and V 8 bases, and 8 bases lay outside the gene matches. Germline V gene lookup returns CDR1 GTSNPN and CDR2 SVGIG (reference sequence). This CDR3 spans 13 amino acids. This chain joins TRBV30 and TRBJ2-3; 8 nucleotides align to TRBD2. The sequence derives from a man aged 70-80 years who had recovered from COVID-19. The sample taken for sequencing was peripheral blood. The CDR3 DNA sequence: TGTGCCACGGAAGCGGGAGTCTCAGATACGCAGTATTTT. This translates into CATEAGVSDTQYF.